This TCR beta chain came from a study of tissue T cells after allogeneic stem cell transplantation. The table came from immunoSEQ multiplex PCR; TCRdb's copy has only in-frame clones and leaves some out. Here the sample spans about 21,000 clones, 60% to 80% being singletons. As for this clone: What it binds is unknown. The genes and germline here are from mouse.

The study's findings and limits: The study did not identify alloreactive or antigen-specific tissue TCRs, and some clones might be persisting host cells. The patient cohort was small and clinically heterogeneous, with limited sampling depth. Only a limited share of tissue TCRs appeared in blood or spleen.

Sample: blood. The sequence was obtained from a female BALB/c mouse in good health. This strain's MHC haplotype is H2-d.

CDR3 loop: CASSLGDQNTLYF. The DNA read from the CDR3 is TGTGCCAGCAGTTTGGGGGACCAAAACACCTTGTAC. This chain links TRBV14 with TRBJ2-4, with D possibly called TRBD1 or TRBD2 (5 bases each). From the germline J gene comes the end of the CDR3, since the read stops 1 residue before it. The V and J ends lost 2 bases and 3 bases respectively, with 7 bases between them. The CDR3 is 13 residues long. Germline CDR1 reads SGHDT; CDR2 reads FRDEAV.